These T cell receptor beta chains were read from a single sample in a study of a mutant IDH1 vaccine in newly diagnosed glioma. The protocol was immunoSEQ multiplex PCR, while the TCRdb copy is restricted to in-frame clones and leaves out a portion. Found here are just over 35,000 clones, 80% of them singletons; the top ten hold roughly 16%. These receptors have no identified antigens. Material: peripheral blood mononuclear cells (PBMCs), obtained from a glioma patient whose treatment included an IDH1 peptide vaccine. These receptors all come from a woman aged 30 to 39 with glioma. Some clones in this sample may be carry-over from other donors' samples. CDR3s include the opening cysteine and the closing phenylalanine or tryptophan. D genes are given only for firm matches.

cdr3_length d_call j_call v_call cdr3_nt cdr3_aa
14 . TRBJ2-7 TRBV25-1 TGTGCCAGCAGTTTGTTCGAGAGCTCCTACGAGCAGTACTTC CASSLFESSYEQYF
15 . TRBJ2-7 TRBV13 TGTGCCAGCAGCTTAGCCGGGACTCCCTCCTACGAGCAGTACTTC CASSLAGTPSYEQYF
14 . TRBJ2-3 TRBV19 TGTGCCAGTAGTTCGGGACTCTTCACAGATACGCAGTATTTT CASSSGLFTDTQYF
17 . TRBJ2-6 TRBV5-1 TGCGCCAGCAGCTTCGGCAGGGGAGGAGCTGGGGCCAACGTCCTGACTTTC CASSFGRGGAGANVLTF
16 . TRBJ2-6 TRBV28 TGTGCCAGCGTCGGAGGGGGCAGCCCTGGGGCCAACGTCCTGACTTTC CASVGGGSPGANVLTF
15 TRBD1 TRBJ2-6 TRBV10-3 TGTGCCATCACCAAAGGGGGCCTTGGGGCCAACGTCCTGACTTTC CAITKGGLGANVLTF
15 . TRBJ1-1 TRBV9 TGTGCCAGCAGCGTAGGTTCGGGTATTGACACTGAAGCTTTCTTT CASSVGSGIDTEAFF
17 TRBD2 TRBJ2-3 TRBV5-4 TGTGCCAGCAGCTTTCTTCCGCGGGAGGGCAGTACAGATACGCAGTATTTT CASSFLPREGSTDTQYF
16 . TRBJ1-4 TRBV7-8 TGTGCCAGCAGCCGTGACGCAGATGCAACTAATGAAAAACTGTTTTTT CASSRDADATNEKLFF
14 . TRBJ1-4 TRBV2 TGTGCCAGCAGTTCCGACAGGACGTATGAAAAACTGTTTTTT CASSSDRTYEKLFF
15 TRBD2 TRBJ2-1 TRBV19 TGTGCCAGTAGTATAGGTCTAGCGGGGAACAATGAGCAGTTCTTC CASSIGLAGNNEQFF
15 TRBD2 TRBJ2-7 TRBV9 TGTGCCAGCAGCCGGGGGGGCAGAGCGACCTACGAGCAGTACTTC CASSRGGRATYEQYF
14 . TRBJ1-4 TRBV28 TGTGCCAGCAGTTTTAGGGGGTGGCGTGAAAAACTGTTTTTT CASSFRGWREKLFF
13 . TRBJ1-5 TRBV7-2 TGTGCCAGCAGCTTAGCTCTTCGGGGGCCCCAGCATTTT CASSLALRGPQHF